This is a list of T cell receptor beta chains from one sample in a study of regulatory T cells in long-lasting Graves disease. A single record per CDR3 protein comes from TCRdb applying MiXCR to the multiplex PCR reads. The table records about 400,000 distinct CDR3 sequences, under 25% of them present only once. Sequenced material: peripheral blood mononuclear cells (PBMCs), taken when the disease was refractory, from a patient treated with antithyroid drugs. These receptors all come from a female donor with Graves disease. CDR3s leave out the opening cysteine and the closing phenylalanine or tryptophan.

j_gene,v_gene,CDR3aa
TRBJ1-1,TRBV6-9,ASSSIGMGVMEAF
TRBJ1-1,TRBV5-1,ASSSTPTAMNTEAF
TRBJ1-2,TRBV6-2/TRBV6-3,ASSYPSWLVDYGYT
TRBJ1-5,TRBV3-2,ASSQEGVRTGGRMSNQPQH
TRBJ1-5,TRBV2,ASSAATALAQPQH
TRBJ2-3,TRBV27,ASSKLGGGNTDTQY
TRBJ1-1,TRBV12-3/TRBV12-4,ARPSPRGYAEAF
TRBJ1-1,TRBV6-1,ASSKLGGQGITEAF
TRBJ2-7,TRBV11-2,ASSLEIPVSYEQY
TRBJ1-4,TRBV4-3,ASSQDRGATNEKLF
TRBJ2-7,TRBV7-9,ASSSRQESYEQY
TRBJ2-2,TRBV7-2,ASSPVLGTGELF
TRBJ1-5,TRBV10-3,AISGDQGNQPQH
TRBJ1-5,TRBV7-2,ASSLNRASDQPQH
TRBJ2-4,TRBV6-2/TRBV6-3,ASSEEEDALAKNIQY
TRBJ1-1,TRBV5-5,ASSFQESYTEAF
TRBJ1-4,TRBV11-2,ASSLDGNRGSEKLF
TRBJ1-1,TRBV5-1,ASSLDGQGMNTEAF
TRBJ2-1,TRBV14,ASSQGISGNSYNEQF
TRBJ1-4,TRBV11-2,ASSRGTDRWNEKLF
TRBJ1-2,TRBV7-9,ASSLWTDYGYT
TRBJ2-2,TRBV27,ASSLYRTDPGELF
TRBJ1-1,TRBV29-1,SVALGMNTEAF
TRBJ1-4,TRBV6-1,ASSLNTRTGLINEKLF
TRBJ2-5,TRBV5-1,ASSLGGGSLQETQY
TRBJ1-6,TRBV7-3,ASSLISGLSDSPLH
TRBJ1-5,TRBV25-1,ASSEKGLNQPQH
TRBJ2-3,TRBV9,ASSVDVGSGNTDTQY
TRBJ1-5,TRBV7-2,ASSLAADREGQPQH
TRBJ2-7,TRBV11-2,ASSLETGPYEQY
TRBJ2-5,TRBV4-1,ASSLAGGSGETQY
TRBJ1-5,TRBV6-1,ASSVGWAVSNQPQH
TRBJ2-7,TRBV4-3,ASSQALSSYEQY
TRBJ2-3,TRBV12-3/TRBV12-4,ASSLTGASTDTQY
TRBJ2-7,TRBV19,ATSKDPRDLYEQY
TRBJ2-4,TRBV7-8,ASSLGTSGSLGKNIQY
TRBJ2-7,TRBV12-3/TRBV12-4,ASTNYEQY
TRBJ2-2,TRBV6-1,ASTLEMPTGELF
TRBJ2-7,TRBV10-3,AISDLPTGSYEQY
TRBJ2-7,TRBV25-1,ASSEYGAYEQY
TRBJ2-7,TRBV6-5,ASSYSFQESSYEQY
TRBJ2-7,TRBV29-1,SVRTGVSYEQY
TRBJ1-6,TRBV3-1,ASRAALGSPLH
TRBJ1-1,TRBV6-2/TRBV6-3,ASTPRGGDDTEAF
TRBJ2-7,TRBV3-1,ASSRGTSGTTYEQY
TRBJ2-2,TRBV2,ASSEVLITGELF
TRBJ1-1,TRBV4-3,ASSQIVWNTEAF
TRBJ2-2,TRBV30,AWRVRGATGELF
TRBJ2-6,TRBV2,ASSEGVRISGANVLT